This T cell receptor (beta chain) originates from a study of control samples from healthy donors and cancer patients. The table came from immunoSEQ multiplex PCR; TCRdb's copy has only in-frame clones and leaves some out. The sample holds 80,000 to 100,000 clones, over 85% seen once. Germline values: CDR1 SGHRS, CDR2 YFSETQ. The CDR3 covers 14 residues. The germline V and J ends were trimmed by 0 bases and 6 bases, with 12 bases remaining between them. This receptor was obtained from a human donor in good health. The donor label of this sample is uncertain. Specimen: blood. V and J are TRBV5-1 and TRBJ1-2; a weak D match, TRBD1 (5 bases). CDR3 in DNA: TGCGCCAGCAGCTTGGTCGGGGGGACTGATGGCTACACCTTC. It encodes CASSLVGGTDGYTF.